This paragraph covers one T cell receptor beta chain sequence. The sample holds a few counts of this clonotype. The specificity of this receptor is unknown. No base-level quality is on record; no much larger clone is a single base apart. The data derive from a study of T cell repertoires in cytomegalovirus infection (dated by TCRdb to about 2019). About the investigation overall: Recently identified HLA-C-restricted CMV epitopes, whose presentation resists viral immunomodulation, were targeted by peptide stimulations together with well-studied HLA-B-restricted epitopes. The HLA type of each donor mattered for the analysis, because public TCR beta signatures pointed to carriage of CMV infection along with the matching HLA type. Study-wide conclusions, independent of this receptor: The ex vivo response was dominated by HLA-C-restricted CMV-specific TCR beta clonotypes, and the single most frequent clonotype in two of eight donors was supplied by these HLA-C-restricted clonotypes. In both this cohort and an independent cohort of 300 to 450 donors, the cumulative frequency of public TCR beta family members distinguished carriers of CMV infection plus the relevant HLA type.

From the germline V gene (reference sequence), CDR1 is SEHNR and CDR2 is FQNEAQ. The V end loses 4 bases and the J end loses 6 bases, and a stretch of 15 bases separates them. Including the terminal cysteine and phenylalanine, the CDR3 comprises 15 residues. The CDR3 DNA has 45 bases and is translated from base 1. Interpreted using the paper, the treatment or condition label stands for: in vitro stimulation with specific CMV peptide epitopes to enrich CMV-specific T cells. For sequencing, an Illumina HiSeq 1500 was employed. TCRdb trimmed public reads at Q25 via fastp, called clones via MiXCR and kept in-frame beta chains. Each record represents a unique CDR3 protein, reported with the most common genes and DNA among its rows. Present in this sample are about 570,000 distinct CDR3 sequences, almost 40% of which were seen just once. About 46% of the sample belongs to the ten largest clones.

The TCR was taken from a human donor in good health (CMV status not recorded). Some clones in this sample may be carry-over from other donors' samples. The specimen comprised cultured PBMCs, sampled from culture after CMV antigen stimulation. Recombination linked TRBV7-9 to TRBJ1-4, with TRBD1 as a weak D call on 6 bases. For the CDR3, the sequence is CASSSWDMSDEKLFF. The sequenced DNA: TGTGCCAGCAGCTCGTGGGACATGAGTGATGAAAAACTGTTTTTT.